This T cell receptor beta chain was captured in a study of cytomegalovirus exposure and HLA in healthy donors. Overall study results and limits: Of the V segments, some could not be distinguished, including TRBV6-2 and TRBV6-3, and were excluded. The listing of about 150 TCR beta chains classed them as cytomegalovirus-associated.

The V and J ends lost 1 base and 5 bases, in that order; junction bases with no gene match: 6. The V gene's germline CDR1 is SGHNT and CDR2 YYREEE (reference sequence). CDR3 length equals 17 residues. A note on this clone: Its antigen is still unknown.

The PCR was carried out with 60 Vbeta primers and 13 Jbeta primers. Assay: immunoSEQ multiplex PCR; the TCRdb copy retains only in-frame clones and omits some. The sample contains about 100,000 clones, 75% to 85% of which appear only once. The chain carries TRBV5-4 and TRBJ2-2; TRBD1 agrees at 12 bases. The TCR was taken from a female donor in good health and CMV-seropositive. Sequencing used PBMCs. The CDR3 DNA sequence: TGTGCCAGCAGCTTGATGGGACAGGGGGCGCGAACCGGGGAGCTGTTTTTT. It translates to CASSLMGQGARTGELFF.